Sequencing of this TCR beta chain was carried out in a study of T cells in Graves' hyperthyroidism and ophthalmopathy. About the research overall: Prior to any treatment, at the point of initial diagnosis, peripheral blood was collected.

Researchers took RNA transcripts and amplified the TCR beta CDR3 regions from them. In the first-round RT-PCR of the TCR CDR3, the HTBI primer set was used. MiXCR was run by TCRdb on the multiplex PCR reads, yielding one entry per CDR3 protein. The sample holds some 600,000 distinct CDR3 sequences, 14% seen once. There are many counts of this clonotype. Its target is not known. The CDR3 extends over 13 amino acids. V was trimmed by 4 bases and J by 5 bases, leaving 8 bases between them. Germline V lookup: CDR1 SGHTA, CDR2 FQGNSA. Those patients with uncontrolled infection, other autoimmune disease, pregnancy or lactation were excluded. Findings of the study overall: Most thyroid clonotypes expanded above 0.001 appeared in blood too. Onset of ophthalmopathy came a median approximately 6.5 months after the model predicted it.

The sequence came from a woman aged 25 to 39 with Graves' hyperthyroidism that later progressed to Graves' ophthalmopathy. Material for sequencing was blood. The V call is TRBV7-2, the J call TRBJ1-4; D unclear. The CDR3 sequence is CASSSMGNEKLFF. CDR3 nucleotide sequence: TGTGCCAGCAGCTCAATGGGCAATGAAAAACTGTTTTTT.